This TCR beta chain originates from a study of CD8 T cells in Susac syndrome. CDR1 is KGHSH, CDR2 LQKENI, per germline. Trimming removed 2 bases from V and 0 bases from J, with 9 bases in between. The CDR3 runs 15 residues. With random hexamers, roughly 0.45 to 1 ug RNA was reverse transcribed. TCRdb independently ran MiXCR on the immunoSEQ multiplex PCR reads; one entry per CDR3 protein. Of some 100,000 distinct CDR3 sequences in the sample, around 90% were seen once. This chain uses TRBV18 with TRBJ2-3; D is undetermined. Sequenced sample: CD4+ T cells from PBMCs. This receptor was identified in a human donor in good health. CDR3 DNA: TGTGCCAGCTCACCAACGCGATCTAGCACAGATACGCAGTATTTT. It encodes CASSPTRSSTDTQYF.